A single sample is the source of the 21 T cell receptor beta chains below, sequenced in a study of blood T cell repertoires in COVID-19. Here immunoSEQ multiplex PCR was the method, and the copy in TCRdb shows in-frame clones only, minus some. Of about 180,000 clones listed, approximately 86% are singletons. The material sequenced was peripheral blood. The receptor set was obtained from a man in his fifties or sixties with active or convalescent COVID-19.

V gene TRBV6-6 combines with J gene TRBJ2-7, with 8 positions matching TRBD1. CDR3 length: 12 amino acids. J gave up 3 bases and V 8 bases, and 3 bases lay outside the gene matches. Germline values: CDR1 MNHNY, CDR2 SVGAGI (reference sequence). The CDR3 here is CASGGQVYEQYF. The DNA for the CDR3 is TGTGCCAGCGGGGGACAGGTCTACGAGCAGTACTTC.

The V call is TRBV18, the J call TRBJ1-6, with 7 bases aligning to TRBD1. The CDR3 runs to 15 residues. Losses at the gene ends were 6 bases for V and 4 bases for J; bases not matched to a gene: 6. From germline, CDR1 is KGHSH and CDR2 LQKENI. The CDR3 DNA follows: TGTGCCAGCTCGAATCGGGACAGTTATAATTCACCCCTCCACTTT. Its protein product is CASSNRDSYNSPLHF.

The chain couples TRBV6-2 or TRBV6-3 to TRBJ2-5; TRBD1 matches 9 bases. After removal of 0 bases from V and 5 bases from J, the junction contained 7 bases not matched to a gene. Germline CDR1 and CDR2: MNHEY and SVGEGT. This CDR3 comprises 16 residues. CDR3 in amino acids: CASSYSRDRDSETQYF. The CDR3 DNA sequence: TGTGCCAGCAGTTACTCTAGGGACAGGGATTCGGAGACCCAGTACTTC.

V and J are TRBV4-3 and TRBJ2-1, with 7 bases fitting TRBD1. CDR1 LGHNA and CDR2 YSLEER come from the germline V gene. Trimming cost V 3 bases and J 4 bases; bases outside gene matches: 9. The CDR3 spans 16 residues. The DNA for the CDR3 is TGCGCCAGCAGCCACGAATCCGGGACAGTTTACAATGAGCAGTTCTTC. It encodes CASSHESGTVYNEQFF.

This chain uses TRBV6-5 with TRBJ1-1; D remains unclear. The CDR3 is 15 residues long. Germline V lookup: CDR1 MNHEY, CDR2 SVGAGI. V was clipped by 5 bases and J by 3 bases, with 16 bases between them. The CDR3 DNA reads TGTGCCAGCAGTATTCAACAGCTTGTGGACACTGAAGCTTTCTTT. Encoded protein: CASSIQQLVDTEAFF.

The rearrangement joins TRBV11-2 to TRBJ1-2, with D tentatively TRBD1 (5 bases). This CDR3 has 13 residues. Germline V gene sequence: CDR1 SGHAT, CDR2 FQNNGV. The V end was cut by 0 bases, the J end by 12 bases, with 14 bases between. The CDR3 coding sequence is TGTGCCAGCAGCTTAGAACCCGCAGGGAGGAACACCTTC. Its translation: CASSLEPAGRNTF.

For the CDR3, the DNA is TGTGCCAGTAGGGGGCCGGTCCCCACAGATGGCTACACCTTC. It codes for CASRGPVPTDGYTF. The chain carries TRBV19 and TRBJ1-2; perhaps TRBD1 as D (5 bases). This CDR3 contains 14 residues. V shed 6 bases and J shed 6 bases, with 17 bases lying between them. The V gene's germline CDR1 is LNHDA and CDR2 SQIVND (reference sequence).

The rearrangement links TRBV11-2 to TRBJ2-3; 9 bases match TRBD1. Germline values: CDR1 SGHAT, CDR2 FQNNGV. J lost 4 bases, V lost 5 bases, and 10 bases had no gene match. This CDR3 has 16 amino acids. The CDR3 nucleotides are TGTGCCAGCAGCATCGCGGACAGGGGCTTCGCAGATACGCAGTATTTT. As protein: CASSIADRGFADTQYF.

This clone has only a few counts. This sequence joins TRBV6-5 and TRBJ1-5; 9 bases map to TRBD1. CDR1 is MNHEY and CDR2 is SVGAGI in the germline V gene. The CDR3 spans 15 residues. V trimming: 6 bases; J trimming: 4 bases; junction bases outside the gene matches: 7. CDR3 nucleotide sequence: TGTGCCAGCAGATTCGGGACAGGGAGTAATCAGCCCCAGCATTTT. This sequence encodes CASRFGTGSNQPQHF.

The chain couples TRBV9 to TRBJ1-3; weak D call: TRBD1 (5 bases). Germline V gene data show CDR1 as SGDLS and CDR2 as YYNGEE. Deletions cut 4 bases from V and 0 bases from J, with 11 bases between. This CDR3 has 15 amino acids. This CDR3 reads CASSSRDFSGNTIYF. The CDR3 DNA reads TGTGCCAGCAGCTCGAGGGACTTCTCTGGAAACACCATATATTTT.

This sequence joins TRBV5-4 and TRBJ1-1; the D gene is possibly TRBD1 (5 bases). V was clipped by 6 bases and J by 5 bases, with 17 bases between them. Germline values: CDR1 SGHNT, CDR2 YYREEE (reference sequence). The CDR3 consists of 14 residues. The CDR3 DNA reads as TGTGCCAGCACCTCGGCAGGGAGGTTTACTGAAGCTTTCTTT. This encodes CASTSAGRFTEAFF.

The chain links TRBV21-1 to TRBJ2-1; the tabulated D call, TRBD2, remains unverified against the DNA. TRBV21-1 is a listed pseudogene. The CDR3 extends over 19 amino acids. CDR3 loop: CASSKRGEGKRTSYNEQFF. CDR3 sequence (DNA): TGTGCCAGCAGCAAAAGGGGGGAGGGCAAGCGGACCTCCTACAATGAGCAGTTCTTC.

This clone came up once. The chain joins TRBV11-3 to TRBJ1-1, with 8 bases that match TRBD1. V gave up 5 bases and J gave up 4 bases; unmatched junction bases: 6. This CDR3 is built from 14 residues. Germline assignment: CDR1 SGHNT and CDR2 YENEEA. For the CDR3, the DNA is TGTGCCAGCAGCCCCCGGACAGGGATCACTGAAGCTTTCTTT. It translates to CASSPRTGITEAFF.

This CDR3 reads CASSQDSYYEQYF. The DNA of the CDR3 is TGTGCCAGCAGCCAAGATTCCTACTACGAGCAGTACTTC. The rearrangement links TRBV3-1 (or the pseudogene TRBV3-2) to TRBJ2-7; D unclear. Trimming left V 0 bases short and J 3 bases short, with 6 bases between. Germline V gene lookup returns CDR1 LGHDT and CDR2 YNNKEL (reference sequence). The CDR3 is made up of 13 amino acids.

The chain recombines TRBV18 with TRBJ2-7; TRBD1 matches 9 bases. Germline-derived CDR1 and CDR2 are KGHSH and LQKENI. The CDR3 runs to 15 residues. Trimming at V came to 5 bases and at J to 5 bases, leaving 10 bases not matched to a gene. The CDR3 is CASSASGTGSDEQYF. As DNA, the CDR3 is TGTGCCAGCTCAGCCTCCGGGACAGGGTCCGACGAGCAGTACTTC.

The CDR3 region is CASSLGVASSETQYF. In nucleotides, the CDR3 is TGTGCCAGCAGCTTAGGTGTAGCCTCATCGGAGACCCAGTACTTC. The chain carries TRBV7-9 and TRBJ2-5; D gene uncertain. Germline CDR1 and CDR2: SEHNR and FQNEAQ (reference sequence). The length of the CDR3 is 15 residues. Trimming shortened V by 1 base and J by 5 bases, and 14 bases separated the two germline ends.

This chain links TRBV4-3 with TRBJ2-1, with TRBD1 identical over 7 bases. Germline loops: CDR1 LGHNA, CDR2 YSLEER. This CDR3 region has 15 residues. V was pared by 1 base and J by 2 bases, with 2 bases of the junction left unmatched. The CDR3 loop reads CASSQGGGAYNEQFF. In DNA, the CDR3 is TGCGCCAGCAGCCAAGGAGGGGGCGCCTACAATGAGCAGTTCTTC.

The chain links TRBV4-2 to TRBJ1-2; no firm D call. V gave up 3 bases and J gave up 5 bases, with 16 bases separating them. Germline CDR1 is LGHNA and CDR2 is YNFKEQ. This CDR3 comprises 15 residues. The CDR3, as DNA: TGTGCCAGCAGCCAGGATTCGATAGCCGGTTATGGCTACACCTTC. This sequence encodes CASSQDSIAGYGYTF.

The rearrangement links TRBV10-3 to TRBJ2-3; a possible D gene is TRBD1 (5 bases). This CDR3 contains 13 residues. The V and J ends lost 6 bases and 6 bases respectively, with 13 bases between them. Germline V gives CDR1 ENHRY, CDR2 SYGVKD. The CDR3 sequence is CAIRTTGPDTQYF. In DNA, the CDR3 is TGTGCCATCAGGACCACAGGCCCGGATACGCAGTATTTT.

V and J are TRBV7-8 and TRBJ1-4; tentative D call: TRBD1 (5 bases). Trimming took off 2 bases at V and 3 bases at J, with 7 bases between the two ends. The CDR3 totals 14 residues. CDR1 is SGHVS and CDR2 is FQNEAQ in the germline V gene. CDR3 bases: TGTGCCAGCAGCTTACAGACAGCTAATGAAAAACTGTTTTTT. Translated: CASSLQTANEKLFF.

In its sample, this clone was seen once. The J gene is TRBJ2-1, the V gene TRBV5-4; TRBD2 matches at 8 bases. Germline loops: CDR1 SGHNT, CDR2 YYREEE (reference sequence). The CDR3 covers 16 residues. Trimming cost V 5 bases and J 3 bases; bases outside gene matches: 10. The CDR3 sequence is CASSSGSGGSYNEQFF. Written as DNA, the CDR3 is TGTGCCAGCAGTTCGGGGAGCGGGGGCAGCTACAATGAGCAGTTCTTC.